A selection of T cell receptor beta chains follows, all from one sample in a study of tumor-infiltrating lymphocytes in primary liver carcinoma. Each CDR3 protein gets one entry after TCRdb re-called the multiplex PCR reads with MiXCR. The sample gives more than 20,000 distinct CDR3 sequences, 65% to 85% of which show up once; over 35% is in the top ten. The sequencing input was liver tumor tissue from sampling region 1. The receptors stem from a man aged 35 to 55 with primary liver carcinoma and hepatitis B virus infection. The CDR3 runs from the conserved cysteine through the conserved F or W. D genes are given only for firm matches. Clone sizes are given selectively: once, few, many, or a class where the clone is expanded.

J: TRBJ2-1; D: -; size: large; V: TRBV11-2; CDR3: CASNPGREQFF; DNA: TGTGCCAGCAACCCAGGACGGGAGCAGTTCTTC
J: TRBJ2-1; D: -; size: once; V: TRBV14; CDR3: CASNLGPFNEQFF; DNA: TGTGCCAGCAACCTAGGGCCATTCAATGAGCAGTTCTTC
J: TRBJ1-2; D: -; size: -; V: TRBV10-3; CDR3: CAVSGQVNYGYIF; DNA: TGTGCCGTCAGTGGGCAGGTTAACTATGGCTACATCTTC
J: TRBJ2-7; D: -; size: -; V: TRBV11-2; CDR3: CANSLSLGITYEQYF; DNA: TGTGCCAACAGCTTATCCTTGGGGATTACATACGAGCAGTACTTC
J: TRBJ2-2; D: -; size: -; V: TRBV6-5; CDR3: CASRLTSIYTGELFF; DNA: TGTGCCAGCAGGTTAACTAGCATATACACCGGGGAGTTGTTTTTT
J: TRBJ2-3; D: -; size: many; V: TRBV15; CDR3: CATSRDRRSTDTQYF; DNA: TGTGCCACCAGCAGAGATCGGCGGAGCACAGATACGCAGTATTTT
J: TRBJ2-7; D: -; size: -; V: TRBV11-1; CDR3: CASSSDSYEQYF; DNA: TGTGCCAGCAGCTCCGACAGCTACGAGCAGTACTTC
J: TRBJ2-2; D: -; size: -; V: TRBV14; CDR3: CASSQGQFTRELFF; DNA: TGTGCCAGCAGCCAAGGGCAGTTTACCAGGGAGCTGTTTTTT
J: TRBJ2-6; D: -; size: -; V: TRBV12-3/TRBV12-4; CDR3: CASSFCPSGAKVPTF; DNA: TGTGCCAGCAGTTTTTGTCCCTCTGGGGCCAAGGTCCCGACTTTC
J: TRBJ2-1; D: TRBD1; size: -; V: TRBV24-1; CDR3: CATCDLRRDRGDNEQLF; DNA: TGTGCCACCTGTGATTTGCGCCGGGACAGGGGGGACAATGAGCAGCTCTTC
J: TRBJ1-1; D: -; size: -; V: TRBV11-2; CDR3: CASSFTAFDNEAFF; DNA: TGTGCCAGCAGCTTTACGGCCTTCGATAATGAAGCTTTCTTT
J: TRBJ1-5; D: TRBD1; size: many; V: TRBV20-1; CDR3: CSASGTGEQPQHF; DNA: TGCAGTGCTTCCGGGACAGGGGAACAGCCCCAGCATTTT
J: TRBJ2-2; D: -; size: few; V: TRBV6-1; CDR3: CASGGLAVTGELLF; DNA: TGTGCCAGCGGGGGGCTAGCGGTGACCGGGGAGCTGCTTTTT
J: TRBJ2-7; D: -; size: -; V: TRBV2; CDR3: CTSGYGSWYEQYF; DNA: TGTACCAGCGGCTACGGGAGCTGGTATGAGCAGTACTTC
J: TRBJ2-1; D: TRBD2; size: -; V: TRBV11-2; CDR3: CVCTPSGAYNKQFF; DNA: TGTGTCTGCACCCCCAGCGGGGCCTACAATAAGCAGTTCTTC
J: TRBJ2-7; D: -; size: many; V: TRBV11-2; CDR3: CASSLEGGPYEQYF; DNA: TGTGCCAGCAGCTTAGAAGGAGGGCCCTACGAGCAGTACTTC
J: TRBJ1-5; D: -; size: -; V: TRBV11-2; CDR3: CATCLRGLGQPQHF; DNA: TGTGCCACCTGCCTAAGGGGCCTCGGTCAGCCCCAACATTTT
J: TRBJ2-2; D: TRBD2; size: -; V: TRBV30; CDR3: CAWQIAGGNTGGLFF; DNA: TGTGCCTGGCAAATAGCGGGGGGCAACACCGGGGGGCTGTTTTTT
J: TRBJ2-7; D: TRBD2; size: -; V: TRBV5-1; CDR3: CASTLEASGPDRLYEQYF; DNA: TGCGCCAGCACCTTGGAGGCTAGCGGGCCCGATAGGCTCTACGAGCAGTATTTC
J: TRBJ1-6; D: -; size: -; V: TRBV11-2; CDR3: CASSLDLSIHFRTLLF; DNA: TGTGCCAGCAGCTTAGATCTTAGCATCCATTTCAGAACCCTCCTCTTT
J: TRBJ2-1; D: -; size: many; V: TRBV11-2; CDR3: CASSLSLDGSYNEQFF; DNA: TGTGCCAGCAGCTTAAGCCTGGACGGGAGCTACAATGAGCAGTTCTTC
J: TRBJ2-1; D: -; size: -; V: TRBV29-1; CDR3: CSTRSGGNEQFF; DNA: TGCAGCACTCGCTCAGGGGGGAATGAGCAGTTCTTC
J: TRBJ1-5; D: -; size: once; V: TRBV5-4; CDR3: CASSLVIAGGTDTQHF; DNA: TGTGCCAGCAGCTTAGTGATAGCGGGAGGCACAGATACGCAGCATTTT
J: TRBJ2-5; D: -; size: once; V: TRBV30; CDR3: CACSENLETQYF; DNA: TGTGCCTGTAGTGAGAACCTAGAGACCCAGTACTTC
J: TRBJ2-5; D: TRBD2; size: many; V: TRBV11-2; CDR3: CAISLAAGGARVQETQYF; DNA: TGTGCCATCAGCTTAGCAGCGGGAGGTGCCCGGGTCCAAGAGACCCAGTACTTC
J: TRBJ2-7; D: -; size: -; V: TRBV4-3; CDR3: CTSSQDREIPYEQYF; DNA: TGCACCAGCAGCCAAGATCGGGAGATTCCCTACGAGCAATACTTC
J: TRBJ2-3; D: -; size: medium-sized; V: TRBV6-6; CDR3: CASTEIGISTDTQYF; DNA: TGTGCCAGCACCGAAATCGGGATTAGCACAGATACGCAGTATTTT
J: TRBJ2-5; D: TRBD2; size: -; V: TRBV11-2; CDR3: CASSQTPGGGGETQYF; DNA: TGTGCCAGCAGCCAGACTCCTGGCGGGGGGGGAGAGACACAGTACTTC
J: TRBJ2-6; D: TRBD1; size: -; V: TRBV6-6; CDR3: CASSEQGANVLSF; DNA: TGCGCCAGTAGTGAGCAGGGGGCCAACGTCCTGTCTTTC
J: TRBJ2-1; D: TRBD2; size: -; V: TRBV11-2; CDR3: CASSPFSSGKDDKQFF; DNA: TGTGCCAGCAGCCCTTTCTCCAGCGGGAAGGATGACAAGCAGTTCTTC
J: TRBJ2-7; D: -; size: -; V: TRBV11-2; CDR3: CASSLSSGITCEQYF; DNA: TGTGCCAGCAGCCTATCCTCTGGGATTACCTGCGAGCAGTACTTC
J: TRBJ2-3; D: -; size: -; V: TRBV4-2; CDR3: CASGQDVLAESRDTQYF; DNA: TGTGCCAGCGGCCAAGACGTCTTAGCGGAGAGCAGAGATACGCAGTATTTT
J: TRBJ1-2; D: -; size: -; V: TRBV5-1; CDR3: CTNSFGGGQRGYTF; DNA: TGCACTAACAGCTTCGGCGGGGGACAACGTGGCTACACCTTC
J: TRBJ2-5; D: -; size: -; V: TRBV29-1; CDR3: CSVSGMAVETQYF; DNA: TGCAGCGTTAGTGGGATGGCCGTTGAGACCCAGTACTTC
J: TRBJ2-7; D: -; size: -; V: TRBV7-9; CDR3: CASRPGLTYEQYF; DNA: TGTGCCAGCCGCCCAGGACTTACCTACGAGCAATACTTC
J: TRBJ1-5; D: -; size: -; V: TRBV10-3; CDR3: CAISEYEGDQPRHF; DNA: TGTGCCATCAGTGAGTATGAGGGTGATCAGCCCCGGCATTTC
J: TRBJ1-6; D: -; size: many; V: TRBV28; CDR3: CASSRGPEGNSPLHF; DNA: TGTGCCAGCAGCCGAGGACCTGAGGGGAATTCACCCCTCCACTTT
J: TRBJ2-1; D: TRBD1; size: -; V: TRBV5-1; CDR3: CAIRVQGADNEQFF; DNA: TGCGCCATCAGGGTACAGGGGGCGGACAATGAGCAGTTTTTC
J: TRBJ2-2; D: -; size: -; V: TRBV11-2; CDR3: CAISFTGSNTGELFF; DNA: TGTGCCATCAGCTTTACAGGATCGAACACCGGGGAGCTGTTTTTT
J: TRBJ1-1; D: -; size: once; V: TRBV5-1; CDR3: CASSTQGVTEAFF; DNA: TGCGCCAGCAGCACACAGGGTGTCACTGAAGCTTTCTTT
J: TRBJ2-1; D: -; size: -; V: TRBV6-5; CDR3: CANSRGATYNEQFF; DNA: TGTGCCAATAGCCGCGGGGCCACCTACAATGAGCAGTTCTTC
J: TRBJ1-5; D: -; size: -; V: TRBV10-3; CDR3: CAISEYEGVQPQHF; DNA: TGTGCCATCAGTGAGTACGAAGGCGTTCAGCCCCAGCATTTT
J: TRBJ1-1; D: TRBD1; size: -; V: TRBV28; CDR3: CASSLWPSRTGVTEAFF; DNA: TGTGCCAGCAGTTTATGGCCTTCCAGGACAGGGGTAACAGAAGCTTTCTTT
J: TRBJ2-5; D: -; size: -; V: TRBV11-2; CDR3: CTSSLTRLAPGKKETQYF; DNA: TGTACCAGCAGCTTAACGAGGCTAGCCCCGGGAAAAAAAGAGACCCAGTACTTC
J: TRBJ2-1; D: -; size: -; V: TRBV10-3; CDR3: CTISDMGQNEQFF; DNA: TGTACCATCAGTGACATGGGGCAAAATGAGCAGTTCTTC
J: TRBJ1-1; D: -; size: -; V: TRBV5-4; CDR3: CASRSEDYMNTEAFF; DNA: TGCGCCAGCAGATCGGAGGACTACATGAACACTGAAGCTTTCTTT
J: TRBJ2-7; D: -; size: many; V: TRBV11-2; CDR3: CASSFWGQNEQYF; DNA: TGTGCCAGCAGCTTTTGGGGTCAGAACGAGCAGTACTTC